This T cell receptor (beta chain) came from a study of T cell responses to AZD1222 COVID-19 vaccine listed by TCRdb under 2021. Looking at the study overall: Because spike-specific TCR depth and breadth did not differ between the two schedules, AZD1222 recipients who got a second dose at roughly 4 weeks were pooled with those who got a second dose at roughly 12 weeks. TCR sequencing covered approximately 230 trial participants: around 210 given two doses of AZD1222 and 26 given two doses of MenACWY control vaccine. Trial participants were enrolled by age into 18-55, 56-69 and 70-plus year subgroups, with around 140, 26 and 57 TCR-sequenced participants respectively. Findings and caveats that apply to the study as a whole: The vaccine-associated CD4 TCRs covered the entire spike protein, and the dominant responses fell in regions 160-218 and 743-854. Spike-specific TCR breadth and depth rose significantly after two AZD1222 doses compared with day 0 and with MenACWY recipients. Reportedly, close to half of the unique spike-specific TCRs recognized epitopes lying outside the regions that are mutated in the B.1.351 and B.1.1.7 variants. No day 14 peak-response samples were available, so repertoires were characterized only after the peak T cell response. In the small 56-69-year group, the increase in depth fell short of significance, most likely because of low power. Participants were mostly white British and included more females than males, and it was suggested by the authors that clonal diversity may have been underestimated. Conclusions about previously exposed vaccinees were limited because only six AZD1222 recipients were SARS-CoV-2 seropositive at baseline.

The trim is 5 bases for V and 0 bases for J, with a gap of 19 bases between the germline ends. CDR1 and CDR2, looked up from the germline V gene (reference sequence), are LNHDA and SQIVND. The CDR3 measures 17 amino acids from cysteine to phenylalanine. CDR3 DNA only is kept here, 51 bases in frame from base 1. The CDR3 regions of human TCRbeta chains were subjected to immunosequencing. Processing in the source paper ran as follows. TCRs in the repertoires were matched against a reference library of SARS-CoV-2-specific TCRs that had been generated with the MIRA antigen-specificity platform. Breadth was defined as the fraction of unique TCRs that were SARS-CoV-2-associated, and depth was defined as the fraction of total T cells that were SARS-CoV-2-associated. Using the MIRA data, each spike-specific TCR was assigned both to the spike region to which the TCR was reactive and to a CD4 or CD8 class. Log10-transformed breadth and depth values were compared by one-way ANOVA with Sidak's multiple comparisons tests. TCRdb mirrors the immuneACCESS table, restricted to in-frame sequences. Some clones are absent from its copies; in checked studies, under half trace to an unresolved V gene, and the reason for the others is unknown. The D gene and trimming were derived from the DNA, and the V and J assignments and clone size from that table. In all, the sample holds 150,000 to 200,000 clones, and about 92% of those were seen once. The top ten hold about 10% of the sample.

With respect to this clone: Its antigen target is currently unknown. No clone much larger than this one lies a single base away; base qualities are absent.

The intended sense of this specimen's time point label: baseline before first vaccination. Vaccinee samples came from UK trials COV001 and COV002, including a single-blind randomized controlled phase 2/3 trial of AZD1222 (ChAdOx1 nCoV-19) in healthy adults. Trial participant PBMC samples were collected at day 0 and day 28 after the second dose for TCRbeta chain sequencing. This sample comprised peripheral blood, obtained on day 0 of AZD1222 vaccination. The clonotype comes from an adult in good health. The chain couples TRBV19 to TRBJ1-1; perhaps TRBD1 is the D gene, with 6 bases matching. CDR3 protein: CASSSTTGLIMNTEAFF. Read as DNA, the sequence is TGTGCCAGTAGTTCGACGACAGGCCTTATTATGAACACTGAAGCTTTCTTT.